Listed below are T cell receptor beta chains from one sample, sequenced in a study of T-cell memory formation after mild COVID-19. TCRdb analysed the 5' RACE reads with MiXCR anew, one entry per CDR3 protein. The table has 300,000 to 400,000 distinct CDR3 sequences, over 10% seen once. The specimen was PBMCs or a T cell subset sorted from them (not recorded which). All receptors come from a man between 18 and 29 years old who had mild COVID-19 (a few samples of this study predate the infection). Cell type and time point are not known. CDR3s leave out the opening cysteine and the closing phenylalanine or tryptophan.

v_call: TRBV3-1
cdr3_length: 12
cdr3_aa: ASRLAGTDEKLF

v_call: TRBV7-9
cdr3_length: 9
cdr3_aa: ASSLLTGQF

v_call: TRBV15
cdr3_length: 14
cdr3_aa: ATSRVHRDTQETQY

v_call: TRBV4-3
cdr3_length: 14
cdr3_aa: ASSQDHRKNTGELF

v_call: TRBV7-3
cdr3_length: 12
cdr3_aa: ASSSGTGKDTQY

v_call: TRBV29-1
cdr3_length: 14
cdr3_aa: SARLQDRASYNEQF

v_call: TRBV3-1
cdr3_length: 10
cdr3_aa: ASSQFVDTQY

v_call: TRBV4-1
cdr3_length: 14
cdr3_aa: ASSHLRGDVNYGYT

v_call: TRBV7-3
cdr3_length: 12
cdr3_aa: ASSQGGLYNEQF

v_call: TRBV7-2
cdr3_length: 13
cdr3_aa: ASSLGSGGQETQY

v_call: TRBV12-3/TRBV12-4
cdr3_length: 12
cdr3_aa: ASSPGGVGDTQY

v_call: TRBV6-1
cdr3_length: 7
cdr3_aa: ATGTQQF

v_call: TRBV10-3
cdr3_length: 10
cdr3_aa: AIKDGTDTQY

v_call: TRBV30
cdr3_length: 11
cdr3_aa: AWSVLSQGTQY

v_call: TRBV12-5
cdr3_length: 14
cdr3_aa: ASGFSRTGGLDTQY

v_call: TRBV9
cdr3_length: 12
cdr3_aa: ASSRESQADTQY

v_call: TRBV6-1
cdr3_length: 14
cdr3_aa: ASSEALAGGRETQY

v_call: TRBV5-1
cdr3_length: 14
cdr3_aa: ASSLDGVNSGNTIY

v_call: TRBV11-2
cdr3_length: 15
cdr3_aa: ASSPNPSGGSYNEQF

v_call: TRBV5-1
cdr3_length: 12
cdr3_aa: ASSGEGQGDEAF

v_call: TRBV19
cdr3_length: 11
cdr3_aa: ASVTGEGAEAF

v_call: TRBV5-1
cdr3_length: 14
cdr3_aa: ASSLGGSQLQETQY

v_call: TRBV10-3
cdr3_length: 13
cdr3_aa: ATGEAGDNTGELF

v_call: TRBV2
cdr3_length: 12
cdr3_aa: ASNQAGGTGELF

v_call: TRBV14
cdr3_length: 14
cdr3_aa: ASSQSPRGPKETQY

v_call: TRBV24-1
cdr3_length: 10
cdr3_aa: ATSDFKDTQY

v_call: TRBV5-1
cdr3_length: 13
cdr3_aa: ASGLPGQGANGYT

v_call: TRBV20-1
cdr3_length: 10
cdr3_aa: SARAANQPQH

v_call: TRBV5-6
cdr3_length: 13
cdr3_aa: ASTLRGQTNQPQH

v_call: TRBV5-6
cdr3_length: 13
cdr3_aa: ASSSNPGPNEKLF

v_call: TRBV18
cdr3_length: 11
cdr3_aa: ASSPEGNYGYT

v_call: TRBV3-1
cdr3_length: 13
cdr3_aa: ASSQGGGAGNEQY

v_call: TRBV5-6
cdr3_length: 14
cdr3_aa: ASSLGQGARNTEAF

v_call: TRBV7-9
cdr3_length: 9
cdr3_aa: ASSTHEKLF

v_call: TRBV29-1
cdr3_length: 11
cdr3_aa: SVDPGQGEKLF

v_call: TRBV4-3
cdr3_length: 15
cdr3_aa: ASSQAGGAMRYNEQF

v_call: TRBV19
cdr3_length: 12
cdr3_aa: ASSIGQAATEAF

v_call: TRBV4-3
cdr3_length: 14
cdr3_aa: ASSQRTGATNEKLF

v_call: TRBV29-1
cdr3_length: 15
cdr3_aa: SVPAGLAGGLGDTQY

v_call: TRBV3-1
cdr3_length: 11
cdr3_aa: ASSQAFNYGYT

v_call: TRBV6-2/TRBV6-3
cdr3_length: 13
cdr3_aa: ASTPRIGVNSPLH

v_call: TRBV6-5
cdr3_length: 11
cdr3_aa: ASSYQGGTEAF

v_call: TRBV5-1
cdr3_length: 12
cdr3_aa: ASSPGQAGTEAF

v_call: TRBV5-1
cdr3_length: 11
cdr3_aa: ASSGPGTGELF

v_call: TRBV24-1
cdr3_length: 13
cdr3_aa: ATSVRAGGPDTQY

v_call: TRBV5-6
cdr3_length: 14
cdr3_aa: ASSFLDRRNTGELF

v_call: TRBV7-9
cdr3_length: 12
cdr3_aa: ASSLAGQGWGAF

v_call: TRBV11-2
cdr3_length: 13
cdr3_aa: ASSLLLESTDTQY

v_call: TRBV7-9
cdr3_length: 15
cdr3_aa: ASSLARGGGAYNEQF

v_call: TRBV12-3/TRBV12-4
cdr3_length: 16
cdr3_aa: ASSLVFNRGRRNYGYT

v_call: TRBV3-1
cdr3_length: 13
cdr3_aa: ASSHSGTASYEQY

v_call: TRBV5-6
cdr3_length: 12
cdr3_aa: ASSLEANNQPQH

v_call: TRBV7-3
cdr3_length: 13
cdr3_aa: ASSPGGSFWETQY